This entry concerns a single TCR beta chain. No antigen is known for it. Authors' methods: Filtering was not the same, since immunoSEQ gave junction-only sequences without quality scores. Assay: immunoSEQ multiplex PCR; the TCRdb copy retains only in-frame clones and omits some. V, J and clone size are those of that table, while D and trimming were read from the DNA. This table holds over a million clones, more than 65% found once. Germline V gene sequence: CDR1 MDHEN, CDR2 SYDVKM. V was cut by 4 bases and J by 7 bases, with 16 bases left in between. The CDR3 is 15 residues long. This sample is part of a study of shared clonotypes between healthy human individuals. Study summary: The donor group consisted of two women and three men, aged 18 to 49. Broader study findings: Relative to memory subsets, naive subsets generally showed larger estimated richness.

The V gene is TRBV28, the J gene TRBJ1-4, with D maybe TRBD1 (5 bases). Sequences were obtained from memory CD4+ T cells sorted from blood. Subset reported: CD45RA-negative fraction. The TCR originated in a man in his late teens or twenties in good health. The CDR3 region is CASSSPAGRSEKLFF. The CDR3 DNA reads TGTGCCAGCAGTTCTCCAGCGGGGCGCTCTGAAAAACTGTTTTTT.